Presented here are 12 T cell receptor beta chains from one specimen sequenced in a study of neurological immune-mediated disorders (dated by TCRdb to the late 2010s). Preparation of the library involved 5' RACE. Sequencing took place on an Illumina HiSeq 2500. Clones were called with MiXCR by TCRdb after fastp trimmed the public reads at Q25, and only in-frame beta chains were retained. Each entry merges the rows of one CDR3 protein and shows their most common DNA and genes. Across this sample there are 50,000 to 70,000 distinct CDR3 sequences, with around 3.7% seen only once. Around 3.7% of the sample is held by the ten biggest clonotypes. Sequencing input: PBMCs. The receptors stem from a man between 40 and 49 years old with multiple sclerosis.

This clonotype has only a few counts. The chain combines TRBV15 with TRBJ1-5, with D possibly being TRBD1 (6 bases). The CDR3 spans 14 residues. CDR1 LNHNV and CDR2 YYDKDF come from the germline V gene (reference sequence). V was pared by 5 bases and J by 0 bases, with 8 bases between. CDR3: CATSGQFSNQPQHF. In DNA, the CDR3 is TGTGCCACCAGCGGACAGTTTAGCAATCAGCCCCAGCATTTT.

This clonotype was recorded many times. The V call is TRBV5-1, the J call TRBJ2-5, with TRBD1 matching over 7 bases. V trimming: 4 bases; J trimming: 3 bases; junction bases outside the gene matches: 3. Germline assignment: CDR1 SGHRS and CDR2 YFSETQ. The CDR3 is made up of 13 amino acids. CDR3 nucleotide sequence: TGCGCCAGCAGCATCGACAGGGAAGAGACCCAGTACTTC. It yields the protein CASSIDREETQYF.

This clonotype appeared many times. The CDR3 DNA reads TGTGCCAGCAGCTTAGAGCTCACGGAGACCCAGTACTTC. Its translation: CASSLELTETQYF. This chain joins TRBV7-9 and TRBJ2-5; no clear D. The V end was cut by 1 base, the J end by 5 bases, with 8 bases between. The CDR3 contains 13 residues. The V gene's germline CDR1 is SEHNR and CDR2 FQNEAQ (reference sequence).

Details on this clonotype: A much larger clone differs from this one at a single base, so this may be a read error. The CDR3 here is CASSVTGMSYNEQFF. The CDR3 nucleotides read TGTGCCAGCAGCGTAACGGGAATGAGCTACAATGAGCAGTTCTTC. This rearrangement joins TRBV9 to TRBJ2-1; TRBD2 might be the D (5 bases). This CDR3 comprises 15 residues. CDR1 is SGDLS, CDR2 YYNGEE, per germline. The germline V and J ends were trimmed by 1 base and 3 bases, with 11 bases remaining between them.

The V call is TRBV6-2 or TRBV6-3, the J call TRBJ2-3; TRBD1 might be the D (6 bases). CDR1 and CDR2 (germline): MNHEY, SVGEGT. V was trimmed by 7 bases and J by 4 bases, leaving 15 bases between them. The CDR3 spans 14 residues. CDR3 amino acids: CASNPFRQADTQYF. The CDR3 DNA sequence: TGTGCCAGCAATCCCTTCAGACAGGCAGATACGCAGTATTTT.

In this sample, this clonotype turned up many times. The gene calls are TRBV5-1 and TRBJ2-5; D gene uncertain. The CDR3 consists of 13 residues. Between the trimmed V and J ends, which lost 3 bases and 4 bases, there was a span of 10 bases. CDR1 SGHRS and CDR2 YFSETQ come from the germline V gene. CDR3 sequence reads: CASSSRPGETQYF. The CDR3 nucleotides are TGCGCCAGCAGCTCTCGGCCGGGAGAGACCCAGTACTTC.

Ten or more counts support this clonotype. Here the CDR3 DNA reads TGTGCCAGCAGTCAACTCCCACCGGGACAGGGGGAATCCCGGGAGCTGTTTTTT. This gives the protein CASSQLPPGQGESRELFF. This sequence joins TRBV6-5 and TRBJ2-2; 11 nucleotides line up with TRBD1. With V trimmed by 5 bases and J by 9 bases, 17 bases remained unmatched. CDR1 and CDR2 (germline): MNHEY, SVGAGI. The CDR3 runs to 18 residues.

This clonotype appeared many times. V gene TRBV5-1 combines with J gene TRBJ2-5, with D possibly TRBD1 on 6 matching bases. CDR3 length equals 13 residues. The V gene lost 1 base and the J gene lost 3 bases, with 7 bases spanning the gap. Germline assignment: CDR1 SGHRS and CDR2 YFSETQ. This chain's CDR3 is CASSLTGKETQYF. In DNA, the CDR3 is TGCGCCAGCAGCTTGACAGGGAAAGAGACCCAGTACTTC.

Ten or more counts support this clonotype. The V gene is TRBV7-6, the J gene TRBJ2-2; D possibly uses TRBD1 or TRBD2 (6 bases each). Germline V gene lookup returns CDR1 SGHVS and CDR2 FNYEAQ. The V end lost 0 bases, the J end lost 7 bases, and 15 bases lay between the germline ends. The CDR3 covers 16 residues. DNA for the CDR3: TGTGCCAGCAGCTTAGCTGCCGGGGGCGATAACGGGGAGCTGTTTTTT. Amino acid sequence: CASSLAAGGDNGELFF.

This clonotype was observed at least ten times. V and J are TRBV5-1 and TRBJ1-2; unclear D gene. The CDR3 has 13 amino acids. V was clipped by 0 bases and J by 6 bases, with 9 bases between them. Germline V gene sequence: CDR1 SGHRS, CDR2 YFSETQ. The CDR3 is CASSLDLQDGYTF. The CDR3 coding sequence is TGCGCCAGCAGCTTGGACCTTCAGGATGGCTACACCTTC.

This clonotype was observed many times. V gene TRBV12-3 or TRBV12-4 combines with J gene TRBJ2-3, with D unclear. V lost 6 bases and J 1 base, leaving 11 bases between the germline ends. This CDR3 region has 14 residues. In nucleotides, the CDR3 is TGTGCCAGCAGCCGCATACATGGCACAGATACGCAGTATTTT. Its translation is CASSRIHGTDTQYF.

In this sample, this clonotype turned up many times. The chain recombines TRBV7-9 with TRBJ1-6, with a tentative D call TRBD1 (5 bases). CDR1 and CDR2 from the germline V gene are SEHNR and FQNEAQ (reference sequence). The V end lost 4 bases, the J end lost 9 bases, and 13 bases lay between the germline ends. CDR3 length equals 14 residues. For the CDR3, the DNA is TGTGCCAGCAGCTCGGACAAAGGAAGTTCACCCCTCCACTTT. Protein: CASSSDKGSSPLHF. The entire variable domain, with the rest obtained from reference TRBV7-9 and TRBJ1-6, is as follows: DTGVSQNPRHKITKRGQNVTFRCDPISEHNRLYWYRQTLGQGPEFLTYFQNEAQLEKSRLLSDRFSAERPKGSFSTLEIQRTEQGDSAMYLCASSSDKGSSPLHFGNGTRLTVT.